This is a list of T cell receptor beta chains from one sample in a study of graft-versus-host responses after intestinal transplantation. Their recognized antigens are unknown. Measured with immunoSEQ multiplex PCR; TCRdb has only the in-frame clones, and not every one. Among 90,000 to 150,000 clones listed, 95% were seen once. The sample here was unstimulated CD8+ T cells sorted from spleen or lymph node cells, taken before intestinal transplant. The source is a human donor who received an intestinal transplant. Both conserved end residues are part of each CDR3. Each record gives: V gene, D gene, clone size, J gene, CDR3 protein, CDR3 DNA. The D gene is left open where the match is weak. Only some rows state a clone size, as once, few, many or a class for expanded clones.

v_gene: TRBV13
d_gene: TRBD2
abundance: -
j_gene: TRBJ2-1
CDR3aa: CASSSSSGSVNEQFF
CDR3nt: TGTGCCAGCAGCTCCTCTAGCGGGAGTGTGAATGAGCAGTTCTTC

v_gene: TRBV27
d_gene: -
abundance: -
j_gene: TRBJ2-7
CDR3aa: CASSLSGPYEQYF
CDR3nt: TGTGCCAGCAGTTTATCGGGACCCTACGAGCAGTACTTC

v_gene: TRBV7-9
d_gene: -
abundance: -
j_gene: TRBJ1-2
CDR3aa: CASSPGGDGYTF
CDR3nt: TGTGCCAGCAGCCCGGGCGGTGATGGCTACACCTTC

v_gene: TRBV7-9
d_gene: -
abundance: -
j_gene: TRBJ2-5
CDR3aa: CASSPPDSETQYF
CDR3nt: TGTGCCAGCAGCCCCCCCGATTCCGAGACCCAGTACTTC

v_gene: TRBV9
d_gene: TRBD1
abundance: -
j_gene: TRBJ1-6
CDR3aa: CASSPGTGDPPLHF
CDR3nt: TGTGCCAGCAGTCCCGGGACAGGGGATCCACCCCTCCACTTT

v_gene: TRBV5-6
d_gene: -
abundance: once
j_gene: TRBJ1-2
CDR3aa: CASSTEGFDYGYTF
CDR3nt: TGTGCCAGCAGTACGGAGGGATTTGACTATGGCTACACCTTC

v_gene: TRBV6-5
d_gene: -
abundance: -
j_gene: TRBJ2-3
CDR3aa: CASSYKEEDPDTQYF
CDR3nt: TGTGCCAGCAGTTACAAAGAGGAAGATCCAGATACGCAGTATTTT

v_gene: TRBV4-3
d_gene: -
abundance: -
j_gene: TRBJ2-7
CDR3aa: CASSQDPQGIGYEQYF
CDR3nt: TGCGCCAGCAGCCAAGACCCACAGGGAATTGGCTACGAGCAGTACTTC

v_gene: TRBV5-1
d_gene: -
abundance: -
j_gene: TRBJ1-2
CDR3aa: CASSLEQGPYGYTF
CDR3nt: TGCGCCAGCAGCTTGGAGCAGGGCCCCTATGGCTACACCTTC

v_gene: TRBV9
d_gene: -
abundance: -
j_gene: TRBJ2-1
CDR3aa: CASSPNDNNEQFF
CDR3nt: TGTGCCAGCAGCCCCAACGACAACAATGAGCAGTTCTTC

v_gene: TRBV6-5
d_gene: TRBD2
abundance: -
j_gene: TRBJ2-7
CDR3aa: CASSKYSGGTEQYF
CDR3nt: TGTGCCAGCAGTAAATACAGCGGGGGCACCGAGCAGTACTTC

v_gene: TRBV4-2
d_gene: -
abundance: -
j_gene: TRBJ1-3
CDR3aa: CASRESDISGNTIYF
CDR3nt: TGTGCCAGCAGAGAATCGGATATATCTGGAAACACCATATATTTT

v_gene: TRBV5-8
d_gene: -
abundance: -
j_gene: TRBJ2-7
CDR3aa: CASSPAVAASYEQYF
CDR3nt: TGTGCCAGCAGCCCGGCGGTAGCGGCATCCTACGAGCAGTACTTC

v_gene: TRBV6-6
d_gene: TRBD2
abundance: -
j_gene: TRBJ2-3
CDR3aa: CASSSLAGATDTQYF
CDR3nt: TGTGCCAGCAGTTCACTAGCGGGGGCCACAGATACGCAGTATTTT

v_gene: TRBV4-1
d_gene: -
abundance: -
j_gene: TRBJ2-7
CDR3aa: CASSPQSSYEQYF
CDR3nt: TGCGCCAGCAGCCCTCAGAGCTCCTACGAGCAGTACTTC

v_gene: TRBV14
d_gene: TRBD1
abundance: -
j_gene: TRBJ1-4
CDR3aa: CASSQEGSGGEVRIEKLFF
CDR3nt: TGTGCCAGCAGCCAAGAAGGGTCAGGGGGCGAGGTTCGGATTGAAAAACTGTTTTTT

v_gene: TRBV10-3
d_gene: -
abundance: -
j_gene: TRBJ2-1
CDR3aa: CAISEKGGLSSYNEQFF
CDR3nt: TGTGCCATCAGTGAGAAGGGCGGGCTCAGCTCCTACAATGAGCAGTTCTTC

v_gene: TRBV7-3
d_gene: TRBD1
abundance: -
j_gene: TRBJ2-2
CDR3aa: CASSRSGTEDTGELFF
CDR3nt: TGTGCCAGCAGCCGATCTGGGACAGAGGACACCGGGGAGCTGTTTTTT

v_gene: TRBV9
d_gene: TRBD1
abundance: -
j_gene: TRBJ1-2
CDR3aa: CASSGGNRDSFNYGYTF
CDR3nt: TGTGCCAGCAGCGGAGGTAACCGGGACAGCTTTAACTACGGCTACACCTTC

v_gene: TRBV7-9
d_gene: -
abundance: -
j_gene: TRBJ1-1
CDR3aa: CASSPQGPSNTEAFF
CDR3nt: TGTGCCAGCAGCCCCCAGGGTCCGTCAAACACTGAAGCTTTCTTT

v_gene: TRBV6-6
d_gene: TRBD1
abundance: -
j_gene: TRBJ1-3
CDR3aa: CASSYRDRPGNTIYF
CDR3nt: TGTGCCAGCAGTTACCGGGACAGACCTGGAAACACCATATATTTT

v_gene: TRBV6-1
d_gene: -
abundance: -
j_gene: TRBJ2-3
CDR3aa: CASSEAGVRGDTQYF
CDR3nt: TGTGCCAGCAGTGAAGCAGGGGTACGGGGGGATACGCAGTATTTT

v_gene: TRBV15
d_gene: -
abundance: -
j_gene: TRBJ1-6
CDR3aa: CATRRGFYNSPLHF
CDR3nt: TGTGCCACCCGCCGAGGGTTCTATAATTCACCCCTCCACTTT

v_gene: TRBV28
d_gene: TRBD2
abundance: -
j_gene: TRBJ2-1
CDR3aa: CASSPRLALQEFF
CDR3nt: TGTGCCAGCAGTCCCCGACTAGCGCTTCAGGAGTTCTTC